These 27 T cell receptor beta chains share one sample of origin, sequenced in a study of blood T cell repertoires in COVID-19. TCRdb keeps only in-frame clones here, not all; method: immunoSEQ multiplex PCR. The sample holds 150,000 to 200,000 clones, approximately 87% seen once. Sequencing used peripheral blood. Receptors were obtained from a woman aged 60-75 years with COVID-19, enrolled during active disease.

This clone was detected a few times. The rearrangement uses TRBV12-5 and TRBJ1-1, with D tentatively TRBD1 (6 bases). The CDR3 is 12 residues long. Trimming shortened V by 10 bases and J by 5 bases, and 14 bases separated the two germline ends. Germline-derived CDR1 and CDR2 are LGHNT and FRNRAP. DNA for the CDR3: TGTGCTACCGGGACAAGTATGACTGAAGCTTTCTTT. This translates into CATGTSMTEAFF.

The chain uses TRBV25-1 and TRBJ1-2, with D perhaps matching TRBD1 (5 bases). Per germline, CDR1 MGHDK and CDR2 SYGVNS. This CDR3 contains 13 residues. V lost 4 bases and J lost 8, with 14 bases in between. The CDR3 DNA is TGTGCCAGCAGTGTGGGGCCCGGAGACGGCTACACCTTC. Translated: CASSVGPGDGYTF.

This clone was counted a few times. As DNA, the CDR3 is TGTGCCAGCAGTAGCCCAGGGGATCAGCCCCAGCATTTT. Amino acid sequence: CASSSPGDQPQHF. The chain joins TRBV28 to TRBJ1-5, with D possibly being TRBD1 (6 bases). Trimming pared 5 bases from V and 5 bases from J, leaving 10 bases between. The V gene's germline CDR1 is MDHEN and CDR2 SYDVKM. The CDR3 loop spans 13 amino acids.

V gene TRBV18 combines with J gene TRBJ1-6; 7 bases fit TRBD1. Germline trimming cut 4 bases from V and 8 bases from J; bases unmatched to any gene: 14. The CDR3 has 17 residues. Germline loops: CDR1 KGHSH, CDR2 LQKENI. This chain's CDR3 is CASSLWGAGTEYSPLHF. DNA for the CDR3: TGTGCCAGCTCACTCTGGGGGGCCGGGACAGAGTATTCACCCCTCCACTTT.

The chain is built from TRBV19 and TRBJ1-2; no definite D call. The V and J ends lost 3 bases and 8 bases respectively, with 13 bases between them. The CDR3 has 13 residues. Germline CDR1 LNHDA, CDR2 SQIVND (reference sequence). This CDR3 reads CASSMRQARGYTF. CDR3 DNA sequence: TGTGCCAGTAGTATGAGACAAGCCCGAGGCTACACCTTC.

CDR3 nucleotide sequence: TGTGCCAGCAGTCCGGGATACGAGCAGTACTTC. Translation gives CASSPGYEQYF. The chain employs TRBV27 and TRBJ2-7, with D possibly TRBD2 on 5 matching bases. V was shortened by 5 bases and J by 4 bases, with 6 bases between the two germline ends. The CDR3 consists of 11 residues. The germline V gene has CDR1 MNHEY and CDR2 SMNVEV (reference sequence).

V usage is TRBV5-1 and J usage is TRBJ2-7, with D perhaps TRBD2 (6 bases). Trimming shortened V by 0 bases and J by 2 bases, and 9 bases separated the two germline ends. From germline, CDR1 is SGHRS and CDR2 YFSETQ. The CDR3 runs to 14 residues. The CDR3 sequence is CASSLGGVAYEQYF. CDR3 DNA: TGCGCCAGCAGCTTGGGCGGGGTTGCCTACGAGCAGTACTTC.

The genes are TRBV5-1 and TRBJ1-1; 7 nucleotides agree with TRBD1. After removal of 5 bases from V and 2 bases from J, the junction contained 3 bases not matched to a gene. Germline V gene lookup returns CDR1 SGHRS and CDR2 YFSETQ. This CDR3 has 13 residues. CDR3 nucleotide sequence: TGCGCCAGCAGACAGGGGACAAACACTGAAGCTTTCTTT. Translation: CASRQGTNTEAFF.

The CDR3: CASSPLTYEQYF. CDR3 in DNA: TGTGCCAGCAGCCCATTAACATACGAGCAGTACTTC. The chain combines TRBV7-8 with TRBJ2-7; the D is unclear. Germline CDR1 SGHVS, CDR2 FQNEAQ. The V end lost 5 bases, the J end lost 4 bases, and 9 bases lay between the germline ends. The CDR3 runs 12 residues.

V is TRBV11-3 and J is TRBJ1-1; TRBD1 is a possible D gene (6 bases). Trimming took off 4 bases at V and 0 bases at J, with 15 bases between the two ends. This CDR3 is built from 16 residues. Looked up from germline, CDR1 is SGHNT and CDR2 is YENEEA. The CDR3 nucleotides are TGTGCCAGCAGCTCCGCCTCGACAGGAATGAACACTGAAGCTTTCTTT. Its protein is CASSSASTGMNTEAFF.

This clone appeared once. The chain couples TRBV27 to TRBJ2-5; possibly TRBD2 for D (6 bases). The CDR3 runs 17 residues. The germline V gene has CDR1 MNHEY and CDR2 SMNVEV (reference sequence). V was trimmed by 5 bases and J by 4 bases, leaving 23 bases between them. DNA for the CDR3: TGTGCCAGCAGTCCGGCATCGACTAGTTTGGTGGGAGAGACCCAGTACTTC. Translating gives CASSPASTSLVGETQYF.

This clone was counted a few times. This chain connects TRBV19 to TRBJ1-2; TRBD1 might be the D (6 bases). Germline V gene lookup returns CDR1 LNHDA and CDR2 SQIVND (reference sequence). Trimming pared 5 bases from V and 10 bases from J, leaving 14 bases between. CDR3 size: 12 residues. This chain's CDR3 is CASSFHRDVYTF. The CDR3 DNA is TGTGCCAGTAGTTTTCACAGGGATGTCTACACCTTC.

The J gene is TRBJ2-7, the V gene TRBV7-9; the match to TRBD1 covers 9 bases. CDR1 and CDR2 (germline): SEHNR, FQNEAQ (reference sequence). V was clipped by 8 bases and J by 4 bases; unmatched bases: 9. The CDR3 is 14 amino acids. The CDR3 region is CASGSTGGRYEQYF. The CDR3 bases are TGTGCCAGCGGATCGACAGGGGGGAGGTACGAGCAGTACTTC. Using reference TRBV7-9 and TRBJ2-7 for the parts outside the CDR3, the full variable domain is DTGVSQNPRHKITKRGQNVTFRCDPISEHNRLYWYRQTLGQGPEFLTYFQNEAQLEKSRLLSDRFSAERPKGSFSTLEIQRTEQGDSAMYLCASGSTGGRYEQYFGPGTRLTVT.

The CDR3 nucleotides read TGTGCCAGCAGTTACTCAACTAGCGGGGACTACGAGCAGTACTTC. Translating gives CASSYSTSGDYEQYF. V is TRBV6-2 or TRBV6-3 and J is TRBJ2-7, with 10 bases matching TRBD2. Germline V gene sequence: CDR1 MNHEY, CDR2 SVGEGT. The CDR3 runs 15 residues. V lost 0 bases to trimming and J lost 3 bases; unmatched junction nucleotides: 2.

This clone was recorded only once. This rearrangement joins TRBV5-6 to TRBJ1-5; possibly TRBD1 for D (5 bases). The CDR3 is made up of 15 amino acids. The V end was cut by 2 bases, the J end by 2 bases, with 11 bases between. CDR1 is SGHDT, CDR2 YYEEEE, per germline. The CDR3 nucleotides are TGTGCCAGCAGCTTAGGGGACTTCGGCAATCAGCCCCAGCATTTT. Its protein product is CASSLGDFGNQPQHF.

This clone has more than one count but fewer than ten. The chain uses TRBV27 and TRBJ2-6, with 9 nucleotides matching TRBD1. CDR3 length: 15 amino acids. Germline loops: CDR1 MNHEY, CDR2 SMNVEV (reference sequence). Trimming took 8 bases from V and 0 from J; bases not matched to a gene: 2. The CDR3 here is CASGDRDSGANVLTF. The CDR3 coding sequence is TGTGCCAGCGGGGACAGGGACTCTGGGGCCAACGTCCTGACTTTC. The full variable domain, completed using reference TRBV27 and TRBJ2-6, is EAQVTQNPRYLITVTGKKLTVTCSQNMNHEYMSWYRQDPGLGLRQIYYSMNVEVTDKGDVPEGYKVSRKEKRNFPLILESPSPNQTSLYFCASGDRDSGANVLTFGAGSRLTVL.

V gene TRBV28 combines with J gene TRBJ1-6; 9 nucleotides line up with TRBD1. The CDR3 sequence is 15 residues long. The trim removed 5 bases at V and 7 bases at J, leaving 6 bases unmatched. Germline V gives CDR1 MDHEN, CDR2 SYDVKM. In nucleotides, the CDR3 is TGTGCCAGCAGTCTGCCGGGACAGGGAAATTCACCCCTCCACTTT. Protein product: CASSLPGQGNSPLHF.

Only a few counts were recorded for this clone. The genes are TRBV2 and TRBJ1-5; 7 bases map to TRBD1. Germline V gives CDR1 SNHLY, CDR2 FYNNEI. The CDR3 length is 15 residues. Losses at the gene ends were 6 bases for V and 0 bases for J; bases not matched to a gene: 5. CDR3: CASRGQLDSNQPQHF. CDR3 in DNA: TGTGCCAGCAGGGGACAGCTCGATAGCAATCAGCCCCAGCATTTT.

A remark on this clone: Other DNA sequences in this sample translate to the same CDR3. The chain combines TRBV5-1 with TRBJ2-7, with D possibly being TRBD1 (5 bases). Trimming removed 3 bases at V and 3 bases at J, with 7 bases between. This CDR3 is built from 12 residues. Per the germline V gene, CDR1 is SGHRS and CDR2 is YFSETQ. CDR3: CASSSQGYEQYF. CDR3 coding DNA: TGCGCCAGCAGCTCCCAGGGCTACGAGCAGTACTTC.

The J gene is TRBJ2-5, the V gene TRBV3-1 (or the pseudogene TRBV3-2), with D tentatively TRBD2 (5 bases). The CDR3 is 15 amino acids. V dropped 4 bases and J dropped 2 bases, with 14 bases sitting between them. CDR1 and CDR2 (germline): LGHDT, YNNKEL (reference sequence). The CDR3 protein is CASSPFGVEQETQYF. In DNA form, the CDR3 reads TGTGCCAGCAGCCCATTCGGGGTAGAACAAGAGACCCAGTACTTC.

V is TRBV19 and J is TRBJ2-7, with D perhaps TRBD1 (5 bases). The V end lost 4 bases, the J end lost 2 bases, and 21 bases lay between the germline ends. The germline V gene has CDR1 LNHDA and CDR2 SQIVND (reference sequence). The CDR3 covers 17 residues. The CDR3 DNA is TGTGCCAGTAGTACAGGGATACTCGGCGCTCCACCCTACGAGCAGTACTTC. Its translation: CASSTGILGAPPYEQYF. Supplemented by reference TRBV19 and TRBJ2-7, the full variable domain reads DGGITQSPKYLFRKEGQNVTLSCEQNLNHDAMYWYRQDPGQGLRLIYYSQIVNDFQKGDIAEGYSVSREKKESFPLTVTSAQKNPTAFYLCASSTGILGAPPYEQYFGPGTRLTVT.

The J gene is TRBJ1-1, the V gene TRBV30, with D hard to call. The CDR3 is made up of 13 amino acids. Germline V gene lookup returns CDR1 GTSNPN and CDR2 SVGIG (reference sequence). V was shortened by 0 bases and J by 1 base, with 6 bases between the two germline ends. The DNA for the CDR3 is TGTGCCTGGAGTGTAGCCTGGAACACTGAAGCTTTCTTT. Amino acids: CAWSVAWNTEAFF.

The rearrangement uses TRBV13 and TRBJ2-5, with D tentatively TRBD2 (6 bases). Trimming cost V 5 bases and J 4 bases, with 11 bases left between them. Per the germline V gene, CDR1 is PRHDT and CDR2 is FYEKMQ (reference sequence). This CDR3 contains 13 residues. This CDR3 reads CASSGGGRETQYF. In nucleotides, the CDR3 is TGTGCCAGCAGCGGGGGAGGTCGAGAGACCCAGTACTTC. The complete variable domain, with remaining parts taken from reference TRBV13 and TRBJ2-5, reads AAGVIQSPRHLIKEKRETATLKCYPIPRHDTVYWYQQGPGQDPQFLISFYEKMQSDKGSIPDRFSAQQFSDYHSELNMSSLELGDSALYFCASSGGGRETQYFGPGTRLLVL.

This clone appeared once. The CDR3 DNA follows: TGTGCACCGCGGGAGCTCTACAATGAGCAGTTCTTC. Its protein is CAPRELYNEQFF. The chain links TRBV24-1 to TRBJ2-1, with 7 bases matching TRBD2. Germline assignment: CDR1 KGHDR and CDR2 SFDVKD. This CDR3 region has 12 residues.

This chain links TRBV20-1 with TRBJ2-3; possibly TRBD2 for D (5 bases). The CDR3 sequence is 11 residues long. The V and J ends lost 4 bases and 5 bases respectively, with 7 bases between them. CDR1 and CDR2 from the germline V gene are DFQATT and SNEGSKA (reference sequence). In DNA form, the CDR3 reads TGCAGTGCTATTGCGGGAGATACGCAGTATTTT. This encodes CSAIAGDTQYF.

V is TRBV19 and J is TRBJ2-2; D ambiguous. Germline V CDR1 and CDR2: LNHDA, SQIVND (reference sequence). CDR3 length equals 13 residues. Trimming shortened V by 5 bases and J by 4 bases, and 8 bases separated the two germline ends. CDR3 bases: TGTGCCAGTAGTGTCAGGCGCACCGGGGAGCTGTTTTTT. Protein product: CASSVRRTGELFF.

In this sample, this clone turned up a few times. The chain recombines TRBV19 with TRBJ1-1; TRBD1 is a possible D gene (6 bases). This CDR3 has 12 amino acids. Germline CDR1 reads LNHDA; CDR2 reads SQIVND (reference sequence). Trimming pared 7 bases from V and 4 bases from J, leaving 10 bases between. The CDR3 DNA reads as TGTGCCAGTATAGGGGGATTCACTGAAGCTTTCTTT. The encoded protein is CASIGGFTEAFF.